This entry is about one T cell receptor beta chain. Its antigen is not known. These data belong to a study of CD4 T cells in relation to SARS-CoV-2 and coronaviruses. Across the study: PBMCs were cultured with antigen for nine to eleven days before TCR beta sequencing. No peptide or an HIV-1 Nef peptide pool served as negative control. Shared crossreactive spike epitopes were mapped to their HLA restriction.

The unexposed donors gave CD4+ T cells in about 2011-2019, prior to COVID-19. After more than eight days of culture, CD4+ T cells were isolated. Unexposed-donor CD4+ T cells were probed with SARS-CoV-2 S/N and four cold-coronavirus spikes, cells permitting. Repertoires were generated with immunoSEQ multiplex PCR, while TCRdb's copy carries only in-frame clones and drops some. The table records fewer than 25,000 clones, under 85% of them present only once. The length of the CDR3 is 16 residues. Germline V gives CDR1 SGHKS, CDR2 YYEKEE (reference sequence). The J segment lost 6 bases and the V segment lost 6 bases, leaving 12 bases of the junction unmatched.

The chain employs TRBV5-5 and TRBJ2-3, with 11 bases that match TRBD1. The sample was CD4+ T cells from PBMCs, cultured in vitro. This TCR was sampled from a human donor in good health. CDR3 DNA: TGTGCCAGCACCTCTCTAGGACAGGGGGCGAAGGATACGCAGTATTTT. It specifies CASTSLGQGAKDTQYF. Full variable domain (outside the CDR3, taken from reference TRBV5-5 and TRBJ2-3): DAGVTQSPTHLIKTRGQQVTLRCSPISGHKSVSWYQQVLGQGPQFIFQYYEKEERGRGNFPDRFSARQFPNYSSELNVNALLLGDSALYLCASTSLGQGAKDTQYFGPGTRLTVL.